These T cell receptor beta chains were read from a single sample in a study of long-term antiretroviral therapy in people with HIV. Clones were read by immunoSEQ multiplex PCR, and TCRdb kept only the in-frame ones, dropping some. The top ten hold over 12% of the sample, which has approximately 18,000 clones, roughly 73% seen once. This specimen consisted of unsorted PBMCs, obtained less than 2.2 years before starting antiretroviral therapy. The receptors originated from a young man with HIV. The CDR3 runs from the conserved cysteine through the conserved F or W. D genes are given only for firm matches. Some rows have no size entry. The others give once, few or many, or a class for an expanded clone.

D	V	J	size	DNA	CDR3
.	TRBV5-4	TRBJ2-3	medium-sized	TGTGCCAGCAGCTTGTTCAGGGGACGAGCAGATACGCAGTATTTT	CASSLFRGRADTQYF
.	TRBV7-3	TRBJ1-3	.	TGTGCCAGCAGCTACCACCAGCGAACCATATATTTT	CASSYHQRTIYF
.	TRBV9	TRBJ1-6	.	TGTGCCAGCAGCGTCAAGGAAAATTCACCCCTCCACTTT	CASSVKENSPLHF
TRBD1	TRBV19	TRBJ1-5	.	TGTGCCAGTAGTATGGCGAAACAGGGGATCCAGCCCCAGCATTTT	CASSMAKQGIQPQHF
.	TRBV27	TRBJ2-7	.	TGTGCCAGCAGTACCTCTACACACGAGCAGTACTTC	CASSTSTHEQYF
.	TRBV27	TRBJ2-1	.	TGTGCCAGCAGTTACTACACAGGGAAAGGGTACAATGAGCAGTTCTTC	CASSYYTGKGYNEQFF
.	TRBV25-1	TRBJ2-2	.	TGTGCCAGCAGTGAATCGATGGGGGCCGGGGAGCTGTTTTTT	CASSESMGAGELFF
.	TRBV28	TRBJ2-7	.	TGTGCCACCCAACGCTACGAGCAGTACTTC	CATQRYEQYF
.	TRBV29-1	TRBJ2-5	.	TGCAGCGTTGAAGTTAAGTTGAGACTGTTTGAGACCCAGTACTTC	CSVEVKLRLFETQYF
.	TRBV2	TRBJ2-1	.	TGTGCCAGCAGTGCGTGGGGTGAGCAGTTCTTC	CASSAWGEQFF
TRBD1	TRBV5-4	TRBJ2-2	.	TGTGCCAGCAGATCCGGGACAGGGGCCAACACCGGGGAGCTGTTTTTT	CASRSGTGANTGELFF
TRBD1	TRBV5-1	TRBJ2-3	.	TGCGCCAGCAGCTTGGTGGCAGGGGGATTTTCAACAGATACGCAGTATTTT	CASSLVAGGFSTDTQYF
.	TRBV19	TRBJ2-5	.	TGTGCCAGTAGTTTCCTAGGGCGCGAGACCCAGTACTTC	CASSFLGRETQYF
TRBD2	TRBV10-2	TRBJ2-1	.	TGCGCCAGCGCCACCATAGCGGGAGGGTACAATGAGCAGTTCTTC	CASATIAGGYNEQFF
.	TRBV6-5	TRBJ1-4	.	TGTGCCAGCAGTTACTCAGGGGTTGCGGGCCATGAAAAACTGTTTTTT	CASSYSGVAGHEKLFF
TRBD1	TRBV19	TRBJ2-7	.	TGTGCCAGTAGTAAGACAGGGGCGTCATACGAGCAGTACTTC	CASSKTGASYEQYF
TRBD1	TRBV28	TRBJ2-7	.	TGTGCCAGCAGTTTATCGGGACAGGGTACCTACGAGCAGTACTTC	CASSLSGQGTYEQYF
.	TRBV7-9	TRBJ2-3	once	TGTGCCAGCAGCTTACCCCAGACAGGTGCAGATACGCAGTATTTT	CASSLPQTGADTQYF
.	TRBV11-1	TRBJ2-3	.	TGTGCCAGCAGCTCAGTCTACACAGATACGCAGTATTTT	CASSSVYTDTQYF
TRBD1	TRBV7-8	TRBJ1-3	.	TGTGCCAGCAGCCGACAGGGTGAGGTCCCTGGAAACACCATATATTTT	CASSRQGEVPGNTIYF
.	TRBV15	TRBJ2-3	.	TGTGCCACCAGCAGAGATCGTCTCAGGAACACAGATACGCAGTATTTT	CATSRDRLRNTDTQYF
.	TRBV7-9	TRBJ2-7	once	TGTGCCAGCCGGGCCCCCAGTAGTGCGTACGAGCAGTACTTC	CASRAPSSAYEQYF
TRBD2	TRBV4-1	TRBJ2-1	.	TGCGCCAGCAGCCAAGCAAGCGGGAGGTCCCAGTTGCACAATGAGCAGTTCTTC	CASSQASGRSQLHNEQFF
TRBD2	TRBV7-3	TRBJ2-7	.	TGTGCCAGCAGCTTAGGTACGGGGACTAGCGGGCACGAGCAGTACTTC	CASSLGTGTSGHEQYF
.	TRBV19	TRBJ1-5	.	TGTGCCAGTAGTATTTGGGAGGGGGATCTACAGCCCCAGCATTTT	CASSIWEGDLQPQHF
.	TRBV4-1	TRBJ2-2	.	TGCGCCAGCAGCCCTGTACAGGGCTACACCGGGGAGCTGTTTTTT	CASSPVQGYTGELFF
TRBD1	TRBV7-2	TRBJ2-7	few	TGTGCCAGCAGCCTGGGGACAGGGACCCACGAGCAGTACTTC	CASSLGTGTHEQYF
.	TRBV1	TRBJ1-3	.	TGCACCAGCCCCAAGAGGGTCAAGTGGAGGGCTAGTGGAAACACCATATATTTT	CTSPKRVKWRASGNTIYF
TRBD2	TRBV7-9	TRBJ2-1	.	TGTGCCAGCAGCTCCTGGACTAGCGGGAGCAGGAATGAGCAGTTCTTC	CASSSWTSGSRNEQFF
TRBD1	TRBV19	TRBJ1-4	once	TGTGCCAGTAGCTTTGGCGGGACAGGGTTGAAAAAACTGTTTTTT	CASSFGGTGLKKLFF
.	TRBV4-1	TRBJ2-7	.	TGCGCCAGCAGCCCCCTGACCGGAGACTACGAGCAGTACTTC	CASSPLTGDYEQYF
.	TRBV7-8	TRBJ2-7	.	TGTGCCAGCAGCTTCCAGACCTACGAGCAGTACTTC	CASSFQTYEQYF
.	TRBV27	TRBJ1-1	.	TGTGCCAGCAGGGACTTCGTTGGAGGGGGAAACACTGAAGCTTTCTTT	CASRDFVGGGNTEAFF
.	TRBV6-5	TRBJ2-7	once	TGTGCCAGCAGTTTCGGGGCAGGCGAGCAGTACTTC	CASSFGAGEQYF
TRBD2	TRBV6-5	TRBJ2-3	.	TGTGCCAGCAGCCTCGTCCTAGCGGGCACAGATACGCAGTATTTT	CASSLVLAGTDTQYF